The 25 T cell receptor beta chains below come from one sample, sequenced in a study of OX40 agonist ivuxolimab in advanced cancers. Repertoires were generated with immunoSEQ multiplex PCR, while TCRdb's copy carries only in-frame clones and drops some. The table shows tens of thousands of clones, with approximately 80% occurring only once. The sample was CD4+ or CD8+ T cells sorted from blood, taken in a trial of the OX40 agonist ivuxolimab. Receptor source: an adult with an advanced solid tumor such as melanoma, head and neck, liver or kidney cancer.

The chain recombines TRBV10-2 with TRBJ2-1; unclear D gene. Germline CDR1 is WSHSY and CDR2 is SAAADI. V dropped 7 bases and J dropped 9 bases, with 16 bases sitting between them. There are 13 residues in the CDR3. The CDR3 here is CASTALGFGEQFF. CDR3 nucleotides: TGCGCCAGCACCGCCCTAGGTTTCGGTGAGCAGTTCTTC.

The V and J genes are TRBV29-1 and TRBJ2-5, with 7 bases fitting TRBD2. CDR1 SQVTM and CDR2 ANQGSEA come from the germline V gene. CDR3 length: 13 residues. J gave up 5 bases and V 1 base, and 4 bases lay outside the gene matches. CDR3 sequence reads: CSVEVGGMETQYF. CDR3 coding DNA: TGCAGCGTTGAAGTGGGGGGGATGGAGACCCAGTACTTC.

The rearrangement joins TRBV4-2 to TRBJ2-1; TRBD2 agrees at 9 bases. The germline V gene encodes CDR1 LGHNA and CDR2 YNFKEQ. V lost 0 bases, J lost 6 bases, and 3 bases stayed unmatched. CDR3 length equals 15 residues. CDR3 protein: CASSQEPTSGNEQFF. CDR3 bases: TGTGCCAGCAGCCAAGAGCCGACTAGCGGCAATGAGCAGTTCTTC.

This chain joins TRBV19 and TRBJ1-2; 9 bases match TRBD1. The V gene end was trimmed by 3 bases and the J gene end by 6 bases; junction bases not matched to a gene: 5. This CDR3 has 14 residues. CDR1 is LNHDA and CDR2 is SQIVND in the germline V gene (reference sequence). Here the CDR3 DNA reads TGTGCCAGTAGTATCCCGGACAGGGGCAATGGCTACACCTTC. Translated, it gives CASSIPDRGNGYTF.

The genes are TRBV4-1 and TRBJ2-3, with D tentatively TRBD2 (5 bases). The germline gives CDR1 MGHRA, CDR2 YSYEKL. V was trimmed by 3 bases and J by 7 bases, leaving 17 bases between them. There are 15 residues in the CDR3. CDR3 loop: CASSQGGPPAHTQYF. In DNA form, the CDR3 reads TGCGCCAGCAGCCAGGGCGGGCCCCCCGCGCATACGCAGTATTTT.

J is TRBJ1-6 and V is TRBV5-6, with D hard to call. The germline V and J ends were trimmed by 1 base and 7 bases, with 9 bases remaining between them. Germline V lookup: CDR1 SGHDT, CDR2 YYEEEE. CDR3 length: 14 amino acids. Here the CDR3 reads CASSLPQRNSPLHF. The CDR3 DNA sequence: TGTGCCAGCAGCTTGCCACAGCGAAATTCACCCCTCCACTTT.

This CDR3 reads CASSNQGTSNQPQHF. The DNA of the CDR3 is TGTGCCAGTAGTAACCAGGGGACCAGCAATCAGCCCCAGCATTTT. The chain carries TRBV19 and TRBJ1-5; weak D call: TRBD1 (6 bases). The CDR3 contains 15 residues. V gave up 4 bases and J gave up 1 base, with 11 bases separating them. The germline V gene encodes CDR1 LNHDA and CDR2 SQIVND (reference sequence).

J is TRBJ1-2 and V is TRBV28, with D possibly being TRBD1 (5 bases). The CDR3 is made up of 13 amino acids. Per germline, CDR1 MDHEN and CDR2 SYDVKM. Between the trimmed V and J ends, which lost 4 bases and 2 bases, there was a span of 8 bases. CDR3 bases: TGTGCCAGCAGTTCGGGACTCAACTATGGCTACACCTTC. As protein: CASSSGLNYGYTF.

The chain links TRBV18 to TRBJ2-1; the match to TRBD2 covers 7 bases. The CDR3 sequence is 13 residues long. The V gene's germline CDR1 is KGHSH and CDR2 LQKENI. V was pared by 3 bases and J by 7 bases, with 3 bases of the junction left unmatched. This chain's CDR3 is CASSPGGVNEQFF. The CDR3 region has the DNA TGTGCCAGCTCACCGGGGGGGGTGAATGAGCAGTTCTTC.

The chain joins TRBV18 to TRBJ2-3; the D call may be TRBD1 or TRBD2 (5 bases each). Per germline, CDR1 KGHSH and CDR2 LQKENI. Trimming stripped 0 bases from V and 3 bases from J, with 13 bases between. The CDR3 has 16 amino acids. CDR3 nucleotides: TGTGCCAGCTCACCACCGGGAGAGGGGTGGACAGATACGCAGTATTTT. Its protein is CASSPPGEGWTDTQYF.

In DNA, the CDR3 is TGCGCCAGCAGCCAAGCCCCAGCGGGAGACTGGAATGAGCAGTTCTTC. Residues: CASSQAPAGDWNEQFF. The V call is TRBV4-1, the J call TRBJ2-1; 8 bases align to TRBD2. V trimming: 1 base; J trimming: 7 bases; junction bases outside the gene matches: 9. This CDR3 is 16 amino acids long. The germline V gene has CDR1 MGHRA and CDR2 YSYEKL.

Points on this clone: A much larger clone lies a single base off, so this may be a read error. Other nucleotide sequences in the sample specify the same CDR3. CDR3 protein: CASSLERGNTEAFF. The CDR3 DNA follows: TGCGCCAGCAGCTTGGAAAGGGGTAACACTGAAGCTTTCTTT. This chain joins TRBV5-1 and TRBJ1-1; D may be TRBD1 (5 bases). Germline CDR1 is SGHRS and CDR2 is YFSETQ. The CDR3 contains 14 residues. V was pared by 0 bases and J by 2 bases, with 8 bases between.

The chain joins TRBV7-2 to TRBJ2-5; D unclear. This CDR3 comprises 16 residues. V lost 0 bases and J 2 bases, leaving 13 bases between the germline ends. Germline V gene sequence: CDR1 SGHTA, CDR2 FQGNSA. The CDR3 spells CASSLALAAVQETQYF. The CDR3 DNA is TGTGCCAGCAGCTTAGCTCTGGCGGCAGTACAAGAGACCCAGTACTTC.

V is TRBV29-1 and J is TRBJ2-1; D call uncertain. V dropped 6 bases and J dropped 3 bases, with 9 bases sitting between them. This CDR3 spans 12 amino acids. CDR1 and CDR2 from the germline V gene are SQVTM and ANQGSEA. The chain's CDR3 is CSVSPDYNEQFF. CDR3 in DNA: TGCAGCGTATCCCCGGACTACAATGAGCAGTTCTTC.

CDR3 sequence (DNA): TGTGCCAGCAGCTTAGGTGTTCAAGAGACCCAGTACTTC. It translates to CASSLGVQETQYF. The chain recombines TRBV7-9 with TRBJ2-5, with D unclear. The length of the CDR3 is 13 residues. The ends were cut back, 1 base at V and 2 bases at J, with 5 bases in the middle. Per the germline V gene, CDR1 is SEHNR and CDR2 is FQNEAQ (reference sequence). Full variable domain (remainder filled in from reference TRBV7-9 and TRBJ2-5): DTGVSQNPRHKITKRGQNVTFRCDPISEHNRLYWYRQTLGQGPEFLTYFQNEAQLEKSRLLSDRFSAERPKGSFSTLEIQRTEQGDSAMYLCASSLGVQETQYFGPGTRLLVL.

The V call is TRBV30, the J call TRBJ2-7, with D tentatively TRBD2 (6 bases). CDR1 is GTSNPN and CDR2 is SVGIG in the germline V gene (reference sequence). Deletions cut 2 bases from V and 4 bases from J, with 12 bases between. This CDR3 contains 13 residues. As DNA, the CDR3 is TGTGCCTGGAGTATAGGAGGGGCTTACGAGCAGTACTTC. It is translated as CAWSIGGAYEQYF. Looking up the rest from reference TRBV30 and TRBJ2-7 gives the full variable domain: SQTIHQWPATLVQPVGSPLSLECTVEGTSNPNLYWYRQAAGRGLQLLFYSVGIGQISSEVPQNLSASRPQDRQFILSSKKLLLSDSGFYLCAWSIGGAYEQYFGPGTRLTVT.

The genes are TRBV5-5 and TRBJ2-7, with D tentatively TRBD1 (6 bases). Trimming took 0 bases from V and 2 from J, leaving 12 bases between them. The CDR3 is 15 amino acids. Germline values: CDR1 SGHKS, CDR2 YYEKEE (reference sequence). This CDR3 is CASSLEQGSPYEQYF. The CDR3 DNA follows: TGTGCCAGCAGCTTGGAGCAGGGGTCTCCCTACGAGCAGTACTTC.

This CDR3 is CASSYRGDSETQYF. DNA of the CDR3: TGTGCCAGCAGCTACAGGGGGGACAGCGAGACCCAGTACTTC. The V gene is TRBV11-2, the J gene TRBJ2-5; TRBD1 matches 8 bases. Germline lookup yields CDR1 SGHAT and CDR2 FQNNGV. The CDR3 length is 14 residues. V lost 4 bases and J lost 5; bases outside the gene matches: 6. Using reference TRBV11-2 and TRBJ2-5 for the parts outside the CDR3, the full variable domain is EAGVAQSPRYKIIEKRQSVAFWCNPISGHATLYWYQQILGQGPKLLIQFQNNGVVDDSQLPKDRFSAERLKGVDSTLKIQPAKLEDSAVYLCASSYRGDSETQYFGPGTRLLVL.

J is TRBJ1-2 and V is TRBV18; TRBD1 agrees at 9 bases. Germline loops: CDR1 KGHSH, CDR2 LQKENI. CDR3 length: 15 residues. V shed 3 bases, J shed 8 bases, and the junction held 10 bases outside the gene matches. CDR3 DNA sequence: TGTGCCAGCTCACCCCCCGGGACAGGGCTAAGGGGCTACACCTTC. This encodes CASSPPGTGLRGYTF.

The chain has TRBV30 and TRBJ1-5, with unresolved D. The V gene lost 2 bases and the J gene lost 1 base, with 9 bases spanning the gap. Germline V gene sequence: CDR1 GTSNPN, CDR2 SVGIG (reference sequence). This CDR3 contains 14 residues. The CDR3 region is CAWSTGNSNQPQHF. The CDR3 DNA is TGTGCCTGGAGTACCGGGAACAGCAATCAGCCCCAGCATTTT.

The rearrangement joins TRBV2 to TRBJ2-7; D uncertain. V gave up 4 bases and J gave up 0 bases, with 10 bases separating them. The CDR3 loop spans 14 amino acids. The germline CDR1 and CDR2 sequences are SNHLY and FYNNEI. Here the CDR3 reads CASSGNTPSYEQYF. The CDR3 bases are TGTGCCAGCAGTGGTAATACACCCTCCTACGAGCAGTACTTC.

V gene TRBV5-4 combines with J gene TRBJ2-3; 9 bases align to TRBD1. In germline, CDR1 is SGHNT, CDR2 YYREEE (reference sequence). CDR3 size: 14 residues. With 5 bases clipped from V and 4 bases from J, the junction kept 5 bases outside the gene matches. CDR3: CASRRDRESDTQYF. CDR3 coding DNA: TGTGCCAGCAGACGGGACAGGGAATCAGATACGCAGTATTTT.

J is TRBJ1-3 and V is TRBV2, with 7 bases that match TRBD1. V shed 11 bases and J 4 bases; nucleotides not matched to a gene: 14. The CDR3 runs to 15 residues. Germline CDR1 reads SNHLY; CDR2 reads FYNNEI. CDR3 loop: CAGGRDRGYGNTIYF. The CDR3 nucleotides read TGTGCCGGGGGTAGGGACAGAGGATACGGAAACACCATATATTTT.

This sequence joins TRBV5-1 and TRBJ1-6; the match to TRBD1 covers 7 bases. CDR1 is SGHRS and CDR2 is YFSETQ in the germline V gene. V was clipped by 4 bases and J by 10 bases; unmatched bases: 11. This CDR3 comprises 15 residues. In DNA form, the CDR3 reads TGCGCCAGCAGCGCTGACAGGGCGAAGTTATCACCCCTCCACTTT. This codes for CASSADRAKLSPLHF.

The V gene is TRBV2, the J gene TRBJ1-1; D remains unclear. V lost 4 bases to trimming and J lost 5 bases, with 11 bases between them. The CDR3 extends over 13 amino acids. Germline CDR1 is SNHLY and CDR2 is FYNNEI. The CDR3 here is CASSAGPRTEAFF. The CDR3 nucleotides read TGTGCCAGCAGTGCCGGGCCCCGGACTGAAGCTTTCTTT.